Listed below are T cell receptor beta chains from one sample, sequenced in a study of blood T cells in healthy people across ages. TCRdb reprocessed the 5' RACE reads with MiXCR, giving one entry per CDR3 protein. Here the sample spans about 800,000 distinct CDR3 sequences, around half being singletons. Specimen: blood. All receptors come from a man at least 80 years old in good health. The CDR3 runs from the conserved cysteine through the conserved F or W. The order of the fields is clone size, J gene, D gene, V gene, CDR3 protein, CDR3 DNA. D genes are given only for firm matches. Part of the rows lack a size; the others show once, few, many or a class for expanded clones.

clone size: few
J gene: TRBJ2-7
D gene: NA
V gene: TRBV2
CDR3 protein: CASSAQGYYEQYF
CDR3 DNA: TGTGCCAGCAGTGCCCAGGGATACTACGAGCAGTACTTC

clone size: NA
J gene: TRBJ1-2
D gene: NA
V gene: TRBV14
CDR3 protein: CASSRLNYGYTF
CDR3 DNA: TGTGCCAGCAGCCGACTAAACTATGGCTACACCTTC

clone size: NA
J gene: TRBJ1-2
D gene: TRBD1
V gene: TRBV10-2
CDR3 protein: CASSGSSPRDRGAANYGYTF
CDR3 DNA: TGCGCCAGCAGTGGGTCAAGCCCCCGGGACAGGGGGGCAGCTAACTATGGCTACACCTTC

clone size: few
J gene: TRBJ2-5
D gene: TRBD2
V gene: TRBV12-3/TRBV12-4
CDR3 protein: CASTIGLAGGTQTQYF
CDR3 DNA: TGTGCCAGCACCATTGGACTAGCGGGAGGGACTCAGACCCAGTACTTC

clone size: NA
J gene: TRBJ2-7
D gene: NA
V gene: TRBV4-1
CDR3 protein: CASSFLGRGDNEQYF
CDR3 DNA: TGCGCCAGCAGCTTCTTAGGAAGAGGAGACAATGAGCAGTACTTC

clone size: NA
J gene: TRBJ2-7
D gene: NA
V gene: TRBV3-1
CDR3 protein: CASRERGSETRYF
CDR3 DNA: TGTGCCAGCAGAGAAAGGGGGTCAGAGACCCGGTACTTC

clone size: once
J gene: TRBJ1-2
D gene: NA
V gene: TRBV7-2
CDR3 protein: CASSLSFGYTF
CDR3 DNA: TGTGCCAGCAGCTTATCCTTTGGCTACACCTTC

clone size: few
J gene: TRBJ2-3
D gene: TRBD2
V gene: TRBV5-1
CDR3 protein: CASSFGLAGRTDTQYF
CDR3 DNA: TGCGCCAGCAGCTTCGGTCTAGCGGGGCGCACAGATACGCAGTATTTT

clone size: NA
J gene: TRBJ2-4
D gene: TRBD1
V gene: TRBV4-2
CDR3 protein: CASSQEDRVLAKSIQYF
CDR3 DNA: TGTGCCAGCAGCCAAGAAGACAGGGTATTAGCCAAAAGCATTCAGTACTTC

clone size: NA
J gene: TRBJ2-3
D gene: TRBD2
V gene: TRBV6-6
CDR3 protein: CASSYPLAGEGDTQYF
CDR3 DNA: TGTGCCAGCAGTTACCCTCTAGCGGGAGAGGGAGATACGCAGTATTTT

clone size: few
J gene: TRBJ2-1
D gene: TRBD2
V gene: TRBV7-2
CDR3 protein: CASSHTSGSSTGEQFF
CDR3 DNA: TGTGCCAGCAGCCACACTAGCGGGAGTTCCACGGGTGAGCAGTTCTTC

clone size: few
J gene: TRBJ2-7
D gene: TRBD2
V gene: TRBV12-3/TRBV12-4
CDR3 protein: CASSSVGRAGGYEQYF
CDR3 DNA: TGTGCCAGCAGCTCCGTGGGTAGAGCGGGAGGATACGAGCAGTACTTC

clone size: few
J gene: TRBJ1-5
D gene: NA
V gene: TRBV20-1
CDR3 protein: CSARAGLNQAKGSNQPQHF
CDR3 DNA: TGCAGTGCTAGAGCGGGCCTCAACCAGGCCAAAGGGAGCAATCAGCCCCAGCATTTT

clone size: NA
J gene: TRBJ2-1
D gene: NA
V gene: TRBV4-1
CDR3 protein: CASSTWEEQFF
CDR3 DNA: TGCGCCAGCAGCACCTGGGAGGAGCAGTTCTTC

clone size: NA
J gene: TRBJ1-5
D gene: NA
V gene: TRBV6-5
CDR3 protein: CASSGTLYQPQHF
CDR3 DNA: TGTGCCAGTTCCGGGACCCTATATCAGCCCCAGCATTTT

clone size: NA
J gene: TRBJ2-3
D gene: NA
V gene: TRBV7-2
CDR3 protein: CASSLDRGRTDTQYF
CDR3 DNA: TGTGCCAGCAGCTTAGATCGGGGGCGCACAGATACGCAGTATTTT

clone size: few
J gene: TRBJ2-1
D gene: NA
V gene: TRBV9
CDR3 protein: CASSVTSPNEQFF
CDR3 DNA: TGTGCCAGCAGCGTAACTAGCCCTAATGAGCAGTTCTTC

clone size: few
J gene: TRBJ2-5
D gene: NA
V gene: TRBV14
CDR3 protein: CASSRRPGLKEETQYF
CDR3 DNA: TGTGCCAGCAGCCGACGACCCGGACTTAAGGAAGAGACCCAGTACTTC

clone size: NA
J gene: TRBJ1-1
D gene: TRBD1
V gene: TRBV6-6
CDR3 protein: CASRTGDFKTEAFF
CDR3 DNA: TGTGCCAGCCGGACAGGGGATTTTAAAACTGAAGCTTTCTTT

clone size: few
J gene: TRBJ2-6
D gene: TRBD1
V gene: TRBV5-1
CDR3 protein: CASSLLNSNRGSGANVLTF
CDR3 DNA: TGCGCCAGCAGCTTACTTAATTCAAACAGGGGGAGTGGGGCCAACGTCCTGACTTTC

clone size: few
J gene: TRBJ1-2
D gene: TRBD1
V gene: TRBV18
CDR3 protein: CASCPGTGNYGYTF
CDR3 DNA: TGTGCCAGCTGCCCCGGGACAGGGAACTATGGCTACACCTTC

clone size: NA
J gene: TRBJ2-5
D gene: TRBD2
V gene: TRBV6-5
CDR3 protein: CASPGTSGSQETQYF
CDR3 DNA: TGTGCCAGCCCAGGGACTAGCGGGAGCCAAGAGACCCAGTACTTC

clone size: many
J gene: TRBJ2-3
D gene: TRBD2
V gene: TRBV10-1
CDR3 protein: CASSTGTSGTDTQYF
CDR3 DNA: TGCGCCAGCAGCACCGGGACTAGCGGCACAGATACGCAGTATTTT

clone size: NA
J gene: TRBJ2-7
D gene: NA
V gene: TRBV28
CDR3 protein: CASSQVLGHRTYEQYF
CDR3 DNA: TGTGCCAGCAGTCAGGTGTTGGGACACCGGACCTACGAGCAGTACTTC

clone size: NA
J gene: TRBJ2-1
D gene: NA
V gene: TRBV6-2/TRBV6-3
CDR3 protein: CASSYSKVKLSYNEQFF
CDR3 DNA: TGTGCCAGCAGTTACTCGAAAGTTAAGCTCTCCTACAATGAGCAGTTCTTC

clone size: NA
J gene: TRBJ2-5
D gene: TRBD1
V gene: TRBV4-3
CDR3 protein: CASSNRDRYQETQYF
CDR3 DNA: TGCGCCAGCAGCAACCGGGACAGGTACCAAGAGACCCAGTACTTC

clone size: NA
J gene: TRBJ2-7
D gene: NA
V gene: TRBV20-1
CDR3 protein: CSAGGLPYEQYF
CDR3 DNA: TGCAGTGCCGGAGGACTTCCCTACGAGCAGTACTTC

clone size: NA
J gene: TRBJ2-1
D gene: NA
V gene: TRBV6-2/TRBV6-3
CDR3 protein: CASSYSLTSSYNEQFF
CDR3 DNA: TGTGCCAGCAGTTACTCTCTGACATCCTCCTACAATGAGCAGTTCTTC

clone size: NA
J gene: TRBJ2-1
D gene: TRBD2
V gene: TRBV10-3
CDR3 protein: CAIRGLAERNEQFF
CDR3 DNA: TGTGCCATCAGGGGACTAGCGGAGAGGAATGAGCAGTTCTTC

clone size: few
J gene: TRBJ2-3
D gene: NA
V gene: TRBV9
CDR3 protein: CASSGRDGYTDTQYF
CDR3 DNA: TGTGCCAGCAGCGGGCGGGACGGCTACACAGATACGCAGTATTTT

clone size: NA
J gene: TRBJ2-7
D gene: NA
V gene: TRBV5-1
CDR3 protein: CASSLGGTQDYEQYF
CDR3 DNA: TGCGCCAGCAGCTTGGGTGGGACACAGGATTACGAGCAGTACTTC

clone size: few
J gene: TRBJ2-1
D gene: TRBD2
V gene: TRBV20-1
CDR3 protein: CSAFLGAGVINEQFF
CDR3 DNA: TGCAGTGCTTTCCTAGGGGCGGGAGTTATAAATGAGCAGTTCTTC

clone size: NA
J gene: TRBJ2-1
D gene: NA
V gene: TRBV29-1
CDR3 protein: CSGVDGGPDEQFF
CDR3 DNA: TGCAGCGGAGTCGACGGAGGGCCTGATGAGCAGTTCTTC

clone size: NA
J gene: TRBJ2-3
D gene: NA
V gene: TRBV5-1
CDR3 protein: CASSLASSRAQNTQYF
CDR3 DNA: TGCGCCAGCAGCTTGGCATCTTCCAGGGCCCAAAATACGCAGTATTTT

clone size: NA
J gene: TRBJ1-4
D gene: NA
V gene: TRBV4-3
CDR3 protein: CASSPGAGVITNEKLFF
CDR3 DNA: TGCGCCAGCAGCCCCGGGGCAGGGGTGATTACTAATGAAAAACTGTTTTTT

clone size: NA
J gene: TRBJ2-3
D gene: TRBD2
V gene: TRBV20-1
CDR3 protein: CSASKLADSTDTQYF
CDR3 DNA: TGCAGTGCCTCAAAACTAGCGGATAGCACAGATACGCAGTATTTT

clone size: NA
J gene: TRBJ2-3
D gene: NA
V gene: TRBV29-1
CDR3 protein: CSVTLIRGVRTDTQYF
CDR3 DNA: TGCAGCGTTACTCTCATCAGGGGGGTACGCACAGATACGCAGTATTTT

clone size: NA
J gene: TRBJ2-3
D gene: NA
V gene: TRBV5-1
CDR3 protein: CASSLGQHTDTQYF
CDR3 DNA: TGCGCCAGCAGCTTGGGACAGCACACAGATACGCAGTATTTT

clone size: few
J gene: TRBJ2-1
D gene: TRBD2
V gene: TRBV7-8
CDR3 protein: CACSRIVAGEYNEQFF
CDR3 DNA: TGTGCCTGCAGCCGGATTGTTGCGGGAGAGTACAATGAGCAGTTCTTC

clone size: NA
J gene: TRBJ2-7
D gene: NA
V gene: TRBV20-1
CDR3 protein: CSAEGPLRAYNEQYF
CDR3 DNA: TGCAGTGCAGAGGGGCCCCTAAGAGCCTACAATGAGCAGTACTTC

clone size: NA
J gene: TRBJ1-6
D gene: TRBD1
V gene: TRBV7-3
CDR3 protein: CASSQTGGSSPLHF
CDR3 DNA: TGTGCCAGCAGCCAAACAGGGGGAAGTTCACCCCTCCACTTT

clone size: few
J gene: TRBJ1-2
D gene: NA
V gene: TRBV15
CDR3 protein: CATSRDRIYGYTF
CDR3 DNA: TGTGCCACCAGCAGAGACAGGATCTATGGCTACACCTTC

clone size: NA
J gene: TRBJ2-2
D gene: NA
V gene: TRBV5-1
CDR3 protein: CASNEPTGELFF
CDR3 DNA: TGCGCCAGTAATGAACCCACCGGGGAGCTGTTTTTT

clone size: many
J gene: TRBJ2-7
D gene: TRBD2
V gene: TRBV28
CDR3 protein: CASSSGLAGEGPPLEQYF
CDR3 DNA: TGTGCCAGCAGTTCAGGACTAGCGGGAGAGGGTCCTCCTCTCGAGCAGTACTTC

clone size: few
J gene: TRBJ2-1
D gene: NA
V gene: TRBV5-1
CDR3 protein: CASSLDYEQFF
CDR3 DNA: TGCGCCAGCAGCTTGGATTATGAGCAGTTCTTC

clone size: NA
J gene: TRBJ2-5
D gene: TRBD2
V gene: TRBV18
CDR3 protein: CASSPGLAGGAWEQYF
CDR3 DNA: TGTGCCAGCTCACCCGGACTAGCGGGAGGGGCTTGGGAGCAGTACTTC